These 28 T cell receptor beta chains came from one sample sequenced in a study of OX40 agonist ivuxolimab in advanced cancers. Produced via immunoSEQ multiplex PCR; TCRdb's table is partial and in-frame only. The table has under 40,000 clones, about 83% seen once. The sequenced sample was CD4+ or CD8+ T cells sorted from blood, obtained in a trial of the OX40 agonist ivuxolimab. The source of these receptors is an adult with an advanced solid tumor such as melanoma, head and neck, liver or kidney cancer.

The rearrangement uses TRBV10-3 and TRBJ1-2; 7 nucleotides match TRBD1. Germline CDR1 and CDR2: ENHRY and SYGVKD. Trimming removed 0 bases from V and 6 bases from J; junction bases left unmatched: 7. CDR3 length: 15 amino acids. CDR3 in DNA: TGTGCCATCAGTGAGTCCCCAAAGACAGGGAATGGCTACACCTTC. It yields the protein CAISESPKTGNGYTF.

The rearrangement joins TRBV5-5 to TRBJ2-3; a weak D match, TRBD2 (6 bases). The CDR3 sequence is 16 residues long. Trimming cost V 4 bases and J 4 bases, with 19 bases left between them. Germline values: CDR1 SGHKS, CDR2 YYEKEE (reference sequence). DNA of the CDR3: TGTGCCAGCAGCCACCGTGTTGCGGGGAATTCAGATACGCAGTATTTT. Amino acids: CASSHRVAGNSDTQYF. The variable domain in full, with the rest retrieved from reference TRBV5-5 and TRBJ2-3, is DAGVTQSPTHLIKTRGQQVTLRCSPISGHKSVSWYQQVLGQGPQFIFQYYEKEERGRGNFPDRFSARQFPNYSSELNVNALLLGDSALYLCASSHRVAGNSDTQYFGPGTRLTVL.

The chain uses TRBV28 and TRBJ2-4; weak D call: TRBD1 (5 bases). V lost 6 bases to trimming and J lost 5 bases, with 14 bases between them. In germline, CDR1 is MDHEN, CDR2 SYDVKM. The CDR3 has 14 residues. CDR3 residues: CASREKGFQNIQYF. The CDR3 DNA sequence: TGTGCCAGCAGGGAGAAGGGGTTCCAAAACATTCAGTACTTC.

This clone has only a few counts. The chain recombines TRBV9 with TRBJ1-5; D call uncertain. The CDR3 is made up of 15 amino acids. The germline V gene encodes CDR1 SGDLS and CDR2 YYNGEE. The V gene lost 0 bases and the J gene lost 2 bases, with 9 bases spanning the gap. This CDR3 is CASSVDGQGNQPQHF. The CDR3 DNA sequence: TGTGCCAGCAGCGTAGATGGGCAGGGCAATCAGCCCCAGCATTTT.

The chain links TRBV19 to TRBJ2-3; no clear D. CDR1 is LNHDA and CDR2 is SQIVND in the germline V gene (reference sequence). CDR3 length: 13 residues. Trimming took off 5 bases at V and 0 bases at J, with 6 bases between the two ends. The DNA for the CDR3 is TGTGCCAGTAGTCCAACTAGCACAGATACGCAGTATTTT. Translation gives CASSPTSTDTQYF.

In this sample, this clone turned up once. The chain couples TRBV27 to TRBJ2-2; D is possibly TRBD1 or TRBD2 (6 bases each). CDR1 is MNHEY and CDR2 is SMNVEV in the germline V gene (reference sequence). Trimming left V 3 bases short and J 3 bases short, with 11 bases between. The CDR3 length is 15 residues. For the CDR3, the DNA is TGTGCCAGCAGTTTCGGGGGCTTTCACACCGGGGAGCTGTTTTTT. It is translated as CASSFGGFHTGELFF.

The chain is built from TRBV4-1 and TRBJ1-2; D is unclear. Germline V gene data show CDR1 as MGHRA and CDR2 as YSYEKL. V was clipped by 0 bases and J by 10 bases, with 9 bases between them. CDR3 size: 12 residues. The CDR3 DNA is TGCGCCAGCAGCCAAGAGGTGGGCCCCTACACCTTC. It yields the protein CASSQEVGPYTF.

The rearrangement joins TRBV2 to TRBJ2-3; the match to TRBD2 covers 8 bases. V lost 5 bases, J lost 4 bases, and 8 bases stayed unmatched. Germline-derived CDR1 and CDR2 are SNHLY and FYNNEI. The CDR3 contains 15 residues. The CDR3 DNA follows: TGTGCCAGCAGTCCCGAAGCGGGAGTTTCAGATACGCAGTATTTT. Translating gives CASSPEAGVSDTQYF.

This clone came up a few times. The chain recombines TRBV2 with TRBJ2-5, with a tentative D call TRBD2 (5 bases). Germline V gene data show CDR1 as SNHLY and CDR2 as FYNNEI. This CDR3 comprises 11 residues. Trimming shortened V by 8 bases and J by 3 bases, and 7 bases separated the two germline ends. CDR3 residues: CASSGEETQYF. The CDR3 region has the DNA TGTGCCAGCTCCGGGGAAGAGACCCAGTACTTC.

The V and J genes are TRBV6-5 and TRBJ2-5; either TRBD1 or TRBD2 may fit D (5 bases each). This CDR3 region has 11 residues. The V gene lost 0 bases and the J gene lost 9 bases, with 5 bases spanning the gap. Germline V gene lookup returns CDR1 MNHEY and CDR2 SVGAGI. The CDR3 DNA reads TGTGCCAGCAGTTACTCGGGGGCCCAGTACTTC. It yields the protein CASSYSGAQYF.

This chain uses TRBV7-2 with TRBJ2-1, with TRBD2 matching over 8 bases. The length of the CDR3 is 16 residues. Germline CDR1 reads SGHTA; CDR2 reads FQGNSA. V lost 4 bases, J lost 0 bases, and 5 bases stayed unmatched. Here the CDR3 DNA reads TGTGCCAGCAGCTCTAGCGGGCCCAGCTCCTACAATGAGCAGTTCTTC. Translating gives CASSSSGPSSYNEQFF.

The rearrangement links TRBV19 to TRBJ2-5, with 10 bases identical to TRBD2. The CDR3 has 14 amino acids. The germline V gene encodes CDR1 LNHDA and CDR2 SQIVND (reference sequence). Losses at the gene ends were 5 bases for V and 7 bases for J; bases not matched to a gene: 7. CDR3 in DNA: TGTGCCAGTAGTCCAAGCGGGGGGGCGGGGACCCAGTACTTC. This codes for CASSPSGGAGTQYF. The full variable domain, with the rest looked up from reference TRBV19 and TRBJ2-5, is DGGITQSPKYLFRKEGQNVTLSCEQNLNHDAMYWYRQDPGQGLRLIYYSQIVNDFQKGDIAEGYSVSREKKESFPLTVTSAQKNPTAFYLCASSPSGGAGTQYFGPGTRLLVL.

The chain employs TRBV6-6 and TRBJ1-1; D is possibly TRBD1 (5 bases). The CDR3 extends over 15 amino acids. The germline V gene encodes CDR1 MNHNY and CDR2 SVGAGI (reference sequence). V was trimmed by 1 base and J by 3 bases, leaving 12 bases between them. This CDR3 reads CASSYWDGGDTEAFF. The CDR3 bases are TGTGCCAGCAGTTACTGGGACGGCGGGGACACTGAAGCTTTCTTT.

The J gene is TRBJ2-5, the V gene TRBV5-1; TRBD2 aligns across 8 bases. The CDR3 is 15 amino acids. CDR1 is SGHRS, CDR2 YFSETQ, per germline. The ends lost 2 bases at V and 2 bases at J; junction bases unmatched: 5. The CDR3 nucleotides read TGCGCCAGCAGCTTCGGCGGGGGGACTCAAGAGACCCAGTACTTC. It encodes CASSFGGGTQETQYF.

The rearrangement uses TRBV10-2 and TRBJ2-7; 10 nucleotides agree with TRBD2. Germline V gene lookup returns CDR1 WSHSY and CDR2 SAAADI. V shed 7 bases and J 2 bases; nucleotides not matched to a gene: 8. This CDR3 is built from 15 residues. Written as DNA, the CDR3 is TGCGCCAGCACCCAGGGACTAGCGCTACCCTACGAGCAGTACTTC. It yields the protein CASTQGLALPYEQYF.

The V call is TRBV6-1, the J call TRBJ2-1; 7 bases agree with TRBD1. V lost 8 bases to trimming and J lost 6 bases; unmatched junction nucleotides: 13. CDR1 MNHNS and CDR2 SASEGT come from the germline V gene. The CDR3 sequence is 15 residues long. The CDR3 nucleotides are TGTGCCAGCCTCCGAGACAGGGACGGTGGCAATGAGCAGTTCTTC. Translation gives CASLRDRDGGNEQFF.

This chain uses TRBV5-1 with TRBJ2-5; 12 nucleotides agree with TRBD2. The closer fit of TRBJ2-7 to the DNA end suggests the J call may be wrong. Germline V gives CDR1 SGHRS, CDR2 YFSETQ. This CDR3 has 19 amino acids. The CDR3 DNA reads TGCGCCAGCAGCTTCTCTCTCTCCAGCCTAGCGGGAGGGCCCGACGAGCAGTACTTC. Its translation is CASSFSLSSLAGGPDEQYF.

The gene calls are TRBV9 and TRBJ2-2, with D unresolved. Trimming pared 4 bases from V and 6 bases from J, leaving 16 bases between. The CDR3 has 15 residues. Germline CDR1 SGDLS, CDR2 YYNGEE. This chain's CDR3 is CASSPLRSTPGELFF. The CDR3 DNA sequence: TGTGCCAGCAGCCCCCTCCGTTCCACCCCCGGGGAGCTGTTTTTT.

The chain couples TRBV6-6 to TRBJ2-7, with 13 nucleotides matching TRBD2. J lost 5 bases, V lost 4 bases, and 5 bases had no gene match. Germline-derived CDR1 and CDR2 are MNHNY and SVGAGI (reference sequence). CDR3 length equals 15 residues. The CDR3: CASSSTSGRAHEQYF. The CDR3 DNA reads TGTGCCAGCAGTTCAACTAGCGGGAGGGCCCACGAGCAGTACTTC.

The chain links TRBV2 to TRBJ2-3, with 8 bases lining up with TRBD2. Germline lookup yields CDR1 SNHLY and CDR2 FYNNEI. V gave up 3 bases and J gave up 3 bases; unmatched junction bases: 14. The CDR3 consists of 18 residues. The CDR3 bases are TGTGCCAGCAGTGACGGTAGCGGGATATCAAAACATACAGATACGCAGTATTTT. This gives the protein CASSDGSGISKHTDTQYF.

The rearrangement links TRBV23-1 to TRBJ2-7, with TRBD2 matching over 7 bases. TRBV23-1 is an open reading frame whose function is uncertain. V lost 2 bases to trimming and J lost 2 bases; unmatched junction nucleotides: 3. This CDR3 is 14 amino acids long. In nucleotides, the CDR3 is TGCGCCAGCAGTCAAACTGGGGGGGCCTACGAGCAGTACTTC. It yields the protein CASSQTGGAYEQYF.

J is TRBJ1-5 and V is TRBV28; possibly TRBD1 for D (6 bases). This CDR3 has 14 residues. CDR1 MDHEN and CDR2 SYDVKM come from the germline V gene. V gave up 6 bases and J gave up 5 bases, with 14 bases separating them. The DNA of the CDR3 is TGTGCCAGCAGAAATACCGGGACACATCAGCCCCAGCATTTT. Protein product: CASRNTGTHQPQHF.

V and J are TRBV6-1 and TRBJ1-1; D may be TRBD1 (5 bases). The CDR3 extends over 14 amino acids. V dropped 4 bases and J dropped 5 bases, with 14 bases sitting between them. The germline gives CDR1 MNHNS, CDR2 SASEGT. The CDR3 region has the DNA TGTGCCAGCAGTGCGAGACGGGGGGTGACTGAAGCTTTCTTT. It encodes CASSARRGVTEAFF.

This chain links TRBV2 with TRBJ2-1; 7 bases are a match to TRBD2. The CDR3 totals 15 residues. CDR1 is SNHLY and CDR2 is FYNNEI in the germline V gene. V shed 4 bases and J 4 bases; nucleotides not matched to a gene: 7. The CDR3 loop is CASSVGSGAYNEQFF. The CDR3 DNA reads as TGTGCCAGCAGTGTCGGCAGCGGGGCGTACAATGAGCAGTTCTTC.

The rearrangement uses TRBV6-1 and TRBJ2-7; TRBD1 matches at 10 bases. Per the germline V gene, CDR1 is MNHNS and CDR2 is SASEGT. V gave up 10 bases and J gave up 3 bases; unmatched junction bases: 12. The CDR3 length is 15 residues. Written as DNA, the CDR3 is TGTGCCACCTATTCCCGGGACAGGGGTATCTACGAGCAGTACTTC. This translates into CATYSRDRGIYEQYF.

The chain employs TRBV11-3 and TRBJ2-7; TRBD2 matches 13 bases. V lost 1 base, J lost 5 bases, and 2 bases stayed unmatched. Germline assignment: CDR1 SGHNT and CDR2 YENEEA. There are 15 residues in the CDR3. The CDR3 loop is CASSLGGLAGDEQYF. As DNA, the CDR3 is TGTGCCAGCAGCTTAGGAGGACTAGCGGGAGACGAGCAGTACTTC.

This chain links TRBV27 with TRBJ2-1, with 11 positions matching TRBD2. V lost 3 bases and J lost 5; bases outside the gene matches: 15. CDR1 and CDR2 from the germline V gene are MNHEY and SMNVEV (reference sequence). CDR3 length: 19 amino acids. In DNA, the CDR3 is TGTGCCAGCAGTTTCCCCGACGGGGCTAGCGGGAGGTATGACAATGAGCAGTTCTTC. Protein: CASSFPDGASGRYDNEQFF.

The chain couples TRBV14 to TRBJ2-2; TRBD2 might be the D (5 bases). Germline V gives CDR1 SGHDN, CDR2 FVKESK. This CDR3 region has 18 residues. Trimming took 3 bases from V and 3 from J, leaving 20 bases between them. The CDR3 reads CASSHPWRVRRDTGELFF. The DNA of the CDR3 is TGTGCCAGCAGCCACCCCTGGCGGGTTCGACGAGACACCGGGGAGCTGTTTTTT.